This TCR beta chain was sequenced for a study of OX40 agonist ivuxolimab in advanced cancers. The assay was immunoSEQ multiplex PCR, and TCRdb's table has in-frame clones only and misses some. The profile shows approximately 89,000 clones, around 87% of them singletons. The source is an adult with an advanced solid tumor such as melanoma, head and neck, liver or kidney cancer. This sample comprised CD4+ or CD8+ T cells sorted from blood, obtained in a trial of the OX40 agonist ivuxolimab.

The CDR3 DNA follows: TGCGCCAGCAGCTCCGGGACACTGAGAAATTCTCCCTACGAGCAGTACTTC. Amino acid sequence: CASSSGTLRNSPYEQYF. This chain joins TRBV5-1 and TRBJ2-7; the D gene is possibly TRBD1 (6 bases). V was trimmed by 3 bases and J by 2 bases, leaving 21 bases between them. The CDR3 is 17 residues long. CDR1 and CDR2 from the germline V gene are SGHRS and YFSETQ.